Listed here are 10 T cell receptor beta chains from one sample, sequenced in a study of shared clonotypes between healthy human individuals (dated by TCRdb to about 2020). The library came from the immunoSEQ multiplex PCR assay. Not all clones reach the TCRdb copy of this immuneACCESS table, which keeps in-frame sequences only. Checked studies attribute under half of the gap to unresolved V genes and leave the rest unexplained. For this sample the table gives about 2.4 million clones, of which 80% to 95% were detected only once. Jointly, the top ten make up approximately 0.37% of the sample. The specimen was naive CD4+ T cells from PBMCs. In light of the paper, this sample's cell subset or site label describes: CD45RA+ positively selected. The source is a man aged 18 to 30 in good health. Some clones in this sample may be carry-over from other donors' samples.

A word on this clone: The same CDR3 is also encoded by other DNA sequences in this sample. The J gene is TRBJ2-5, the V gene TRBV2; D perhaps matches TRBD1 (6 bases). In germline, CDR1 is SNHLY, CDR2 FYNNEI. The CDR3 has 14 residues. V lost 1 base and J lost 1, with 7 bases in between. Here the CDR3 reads CASSEDRAQETQYF. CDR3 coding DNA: TGTGCCAGCAGTGAAGACAGGGCCCAAGAGACCCAGTACTTC.

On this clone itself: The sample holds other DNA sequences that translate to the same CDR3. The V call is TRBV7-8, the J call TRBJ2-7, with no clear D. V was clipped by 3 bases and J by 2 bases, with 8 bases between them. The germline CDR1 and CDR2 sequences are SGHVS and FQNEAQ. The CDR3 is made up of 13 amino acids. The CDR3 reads CASSFRGAYEQYF. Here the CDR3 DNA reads TGTGCCAGCAGCTTCCGCGGAGCCTACGAGCAGTACTTC.

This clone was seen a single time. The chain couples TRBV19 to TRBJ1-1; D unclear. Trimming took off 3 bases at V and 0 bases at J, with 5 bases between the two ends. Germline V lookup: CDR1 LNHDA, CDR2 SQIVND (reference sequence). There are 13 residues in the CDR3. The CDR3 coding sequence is TGTGCCAGTAGTATGAATCTGAACACTGAAGCTTTCTTT. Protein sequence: CASSMNLNTEAFF.

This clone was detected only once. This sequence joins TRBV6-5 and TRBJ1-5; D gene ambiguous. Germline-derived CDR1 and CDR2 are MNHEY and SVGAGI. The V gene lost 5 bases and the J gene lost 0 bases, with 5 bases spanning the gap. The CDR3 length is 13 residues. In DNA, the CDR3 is TGTGCCAGCAGTCTCGGTAGCAATCAGCCCCAGCATTTT. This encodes CASSLGSNQPQHF.

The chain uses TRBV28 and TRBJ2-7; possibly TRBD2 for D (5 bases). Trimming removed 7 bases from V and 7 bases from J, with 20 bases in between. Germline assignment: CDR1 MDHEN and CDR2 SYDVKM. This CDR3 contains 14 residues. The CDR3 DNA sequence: TGTGCCAGCACGGGCTCCTCTTACTCGGGGGAGCAGTACTTC. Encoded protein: CASTGSSYSGEQYF.

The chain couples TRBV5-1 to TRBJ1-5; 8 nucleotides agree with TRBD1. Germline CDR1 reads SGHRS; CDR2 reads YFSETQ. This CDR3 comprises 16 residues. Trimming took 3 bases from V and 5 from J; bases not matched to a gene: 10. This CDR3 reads CASSWGGQGGDQPQHF. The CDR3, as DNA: TGCGCCAGCAGCTGGGGAGGACAGGGAGGGGATCAGCCCCAGCATTTT.

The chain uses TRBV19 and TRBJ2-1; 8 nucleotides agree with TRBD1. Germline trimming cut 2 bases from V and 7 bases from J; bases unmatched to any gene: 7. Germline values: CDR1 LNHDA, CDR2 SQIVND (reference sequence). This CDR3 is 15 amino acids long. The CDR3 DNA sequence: TGTGCCAGTAGTATACTGGACAGGGTAGGTAATGAGCAGTTCTTC. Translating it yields CASSILDRVGNEQFF. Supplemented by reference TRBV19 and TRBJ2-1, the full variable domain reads DGGITQSPKYLFRKEGQNVTLSCEQNLNHDAMYWYRQDPGQGLRLIYYSQIVNDFQKGDIAEGYSVSREKKESFPLTVTSAQKNPTAFYLCASSILDRVGNEQFFGPGTRLTVL.

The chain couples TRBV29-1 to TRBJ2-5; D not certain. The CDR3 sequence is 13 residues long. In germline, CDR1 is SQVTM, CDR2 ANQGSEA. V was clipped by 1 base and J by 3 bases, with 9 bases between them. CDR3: CSVEGLYKETQYF. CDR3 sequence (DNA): TGCAGCGTTGAAGGGCTCTACAAAGAGACCCAGTACTTC.

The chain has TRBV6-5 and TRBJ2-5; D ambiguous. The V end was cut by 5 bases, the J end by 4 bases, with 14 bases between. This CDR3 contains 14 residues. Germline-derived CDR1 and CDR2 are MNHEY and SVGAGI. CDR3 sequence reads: CASSAASKRETQYF. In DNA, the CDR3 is TGTGCCAGCAGTGCGGCGAGTAAAAGAGAGACCCAGTACTTC.

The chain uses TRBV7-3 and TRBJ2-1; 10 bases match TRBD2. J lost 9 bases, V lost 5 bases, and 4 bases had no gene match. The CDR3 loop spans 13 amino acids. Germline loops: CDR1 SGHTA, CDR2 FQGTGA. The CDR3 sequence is CASSIIAGGEQFF. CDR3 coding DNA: TGTGCCAGCAGCATAATAGCGGGAGGTGAGCAGTTCTTC.